The present entry profiles one TCR beta chain with its context. This entry belongs to a study of patients and donors after allogeneic stem cell transplantation. This CDR3 spans 15 amino acids. V was clipped by 6 bases and J by 2 bases, with 14 bases between them. Germline-derived CDR1 and CDR2 are MNHEY and SMNVEV (reference sequence). TCRdb processed the RT-PCR reads anew with MiXCR; each CDR3 protein has one entry. The data show about a million distinct CDR3 sequences, with about 20% seen just once and around 5.5% held by the top ten. The chain couples TRBV27 to TRBJ2-4, with a weak D call TRBD1 (6 bases). The receptor was derived from a human donor who was either an allogeneic HSCT recipient or a stem cell or donor lymphocyte infusion donor (not recorded which). It is not recorded whose cells these are; they may come from a transplant donor. The sequencing input was blood, either unsorted or a sorted T cell fraction (not recorded which). The CDR3 is CASSTRQDPKNIQYF. DNA of the CDR3: TGTGCCAGCAGCACTCGACAGGACCCCAAAAACATTCAGTACTTC.